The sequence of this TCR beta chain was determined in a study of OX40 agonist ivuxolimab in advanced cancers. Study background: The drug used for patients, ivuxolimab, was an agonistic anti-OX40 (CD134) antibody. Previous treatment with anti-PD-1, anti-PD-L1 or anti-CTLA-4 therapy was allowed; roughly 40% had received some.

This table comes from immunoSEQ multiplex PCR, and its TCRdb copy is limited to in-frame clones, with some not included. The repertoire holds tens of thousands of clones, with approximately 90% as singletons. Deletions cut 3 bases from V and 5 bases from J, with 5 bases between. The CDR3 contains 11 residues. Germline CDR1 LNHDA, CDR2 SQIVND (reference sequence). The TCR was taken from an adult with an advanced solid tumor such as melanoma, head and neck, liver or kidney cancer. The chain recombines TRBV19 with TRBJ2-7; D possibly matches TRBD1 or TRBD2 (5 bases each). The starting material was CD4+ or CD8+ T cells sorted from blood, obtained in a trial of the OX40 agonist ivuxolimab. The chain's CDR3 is CASSMGDEQYF. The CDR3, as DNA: TGTGCCAGTAGTATGGGGGACGAGCAGTACTTC.